Here is one T cell receptor (beta chain) with its context. TCRdb re-called the 5' RACE reads with MiXCR, one entry per CDR3 protein. The top ten hold 2.5% to 3.5% of the sample, which has 190,000 or so distinct CDR3 sequences, roughly a tenth seen once. The CDR3 contains 16 residues. V dropped 4 bases and J dropped 7 bases, with 20 bases sitting between them. Germline values: CDR1 SGHKS, CDR2 YYEKEE (reference sequence). This sample stems from a study of T-cell memory formation after mild COVID-19. V usage is TRBV5-5 and J usage is TRBJ2-2; D remains ambiguous. The sample comprised PBMCs or a T cell subset sorted from them (not recorded which). The source is a man aged 18-30 years who had mild COVID-19 (a few samples of this study predate the infection). Cell type and time point are not known. CDR3 loop: CASSARVPDGGGELFF. The DNA of the CDR3 is TGTGCCAGCAGCGCCCGGGTCCCTGACGGTGGCGGGGAGCTGTTTTTT. The full variable domain, its missing parts supplied by reference TRBV5-5 and TRBJ2-2, is DAGVTQSPTHLIKTRGQQVTLRCSPISGHKSVSWYQQVLGQGPQFIFQYYEKEERGRGNFPDRFSARQFPNYSSELNVNALLLGDSALYLCASSARVPDGGGELFFGEGSRLTVL.